This TCR beta chain comes out of a study of graft-versus-host responses after intestinal transplantation. Generated by immunoSEQ multiplex PCR, the TCRdb table keeps only in-frame clones and is missing some. The table records tens of thousands of clones, approximately 92% of them present only once. Concerning this clone: Its matching antigen is unknown.

The receptor comes from a human donor who was the organ donor for an intestinal transplant. The material was unstimulated CD8+ T cells sorted from spleen or lymph node cells, obtained before transplant.

In nucleotides, the CDR3 is TGTGCCAGCAGCCAAGTCTTCGTGTCCCCGTCCGGCAATGAGCAGTTCTTC. It encodes CASSQVFVSPSGNEQFF. This sequence joins TRBV4-2 and TRBJ2-1; no definite D call. V lost 1 base and J lost 6, with 19 bases in between. The CDR3 is made up of 17 amino acids. Germline values: CDR1 LGHNA, CDR2 YNFKEQ.